Below, one TCR beta chain is given with its context. The antigen remains unidentified. The CDR3 covers 17 residues. CDR1 and CDR2 (germline): MGHRA, YSYEKL. Germline trimming cut 3 bases from V and 0 bases from J; bases unmatched to any gene: 6. This record comes from a study of cytomegalovirus exposure and HLA in healthy donors. Study-level background: Later analysis reported that the approximately 130 validation repertoires shared the platform of the roughly 680 first-cohort repertoires.

Only in-frame clones appear in the TCRdb table, and some are missing; sequencing was by immunoSEQ multiplex PCR. This sample has about 120,000 clones, with roughly 90% found just once. Whole-study results and caveats: Most TCR sequences showed up rarely, but some public TCRs showed up in many donors. For cytomegalovirus status, the classifier reportedly gave diagnoses with high specificity and sensitivity.

This chain joins TRBV4-1 and TRBJ1-3; 9 nucleotides align to TRBD1. The receptor's source is a woman under 40 in good health and CMV-seropositive. The sequenced sample was PBMCs. The CDR3 loop is CASSHPGTGPSGNTIYF. CDR3 in DNA: TGCGCCAGCAGCCATCCCGGGACAGGGCCCTCTGGAAACACCATATATTTT.